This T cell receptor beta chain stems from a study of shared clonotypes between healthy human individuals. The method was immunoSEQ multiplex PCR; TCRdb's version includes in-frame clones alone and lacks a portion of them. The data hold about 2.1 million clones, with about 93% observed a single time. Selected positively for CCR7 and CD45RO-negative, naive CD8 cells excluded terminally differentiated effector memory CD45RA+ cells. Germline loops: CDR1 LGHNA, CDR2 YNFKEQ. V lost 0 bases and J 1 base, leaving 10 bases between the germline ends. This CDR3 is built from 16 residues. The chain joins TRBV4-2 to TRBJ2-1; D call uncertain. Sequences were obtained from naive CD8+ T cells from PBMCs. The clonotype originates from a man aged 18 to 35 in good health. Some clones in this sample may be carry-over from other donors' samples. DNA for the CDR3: TGTGCCAGCAGCCAAGAAACCAGAGGATCCTACAATGAGCAGTTCTTC. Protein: CASSQETRGSYNEQFF.